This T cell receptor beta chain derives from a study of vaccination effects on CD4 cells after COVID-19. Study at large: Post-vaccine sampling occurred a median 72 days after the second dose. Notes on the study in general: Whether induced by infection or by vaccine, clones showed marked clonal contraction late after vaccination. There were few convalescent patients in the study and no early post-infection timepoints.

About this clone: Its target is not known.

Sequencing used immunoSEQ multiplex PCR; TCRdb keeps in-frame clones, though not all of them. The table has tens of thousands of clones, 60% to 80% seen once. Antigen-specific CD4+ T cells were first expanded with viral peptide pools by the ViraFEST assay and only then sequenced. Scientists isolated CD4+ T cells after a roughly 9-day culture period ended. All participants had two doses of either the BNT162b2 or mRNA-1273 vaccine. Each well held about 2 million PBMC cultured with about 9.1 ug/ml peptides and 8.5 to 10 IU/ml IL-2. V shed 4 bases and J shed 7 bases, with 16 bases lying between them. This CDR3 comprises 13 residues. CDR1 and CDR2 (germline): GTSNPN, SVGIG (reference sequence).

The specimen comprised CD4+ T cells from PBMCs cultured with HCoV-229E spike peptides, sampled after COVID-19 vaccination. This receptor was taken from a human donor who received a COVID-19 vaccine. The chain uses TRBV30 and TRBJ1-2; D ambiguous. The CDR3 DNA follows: TGTGCCTGGAACCCAAGTGGGTGGGGTGGCTACACCTTC. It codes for CAWNPSGWGGYTF.